Following are 30 T cell receptor beta chains from one sample sequenced in a study of CD8 T cells in Susac syndrome. Reverse transcription used roughly 0.45 to 1 ug RNA and random hexamers. TCRdb called the immunoSEQ multiplex PCR reads again in MiXCR, with one record for every CDR3 protein. Counted here are over 100,000 distinct CDR3 sequences, about 90% occurring once; the ten biggest clones make up approximately 0.13%. Sequenced sample: CD8+ T cells from PBMCs. These receptors were obtained from a human donor in good health.

As DNA, the CDR3 is TGTGCCAGTACCTTTAGCGGGAGTGCGAACACCGGGGAGCTGTTTTTT. Its protein product is CASTFSGSANTGELFF. V usage is TRBV19 and J usage is TRBJ2-2; 9 bases align to TRBD2. The V gene end was trimmed by 7 bases and the J gene end by 0 bases; junction bases not matched to a gene: 6. Germline assignment: CDR1 LNHDA and CDR2 SQIVND (reference sequence). This CDR3 comprises 16 residues.

J is TRBJ1-5 and V is TRBV6-6, with 8 bases fitting TRBD1. With V trimmed by 2 bases and J by 7 bases, 4 bases remained unmatched. The CDR3 loop spans 14 amino acids. CDR1 is MNHNY and CDR2 is SVGAGI in the germline V gene (reference sequence). The CDR3 region has the DNA TGTGCCAGCAGTTACCTGGACAGGGAACAGCCCCAGCATTTT. It encodes CASSYLDREQPQHF.

The genes are TRBV20-1 and TRBJ1-5; tentative D call: TRBD1 (5 bases). The germline gives CDR1 DFQATT, CDR2 SNEGSKA (reference sequence). V lost 3 bases and J lost 5, with 26 bases in between. This CDR3 spans 18 amino acids. CDR3 in DNA: TGCAGTGCTAGTGCTGAGGGAAGTTTGGTAAGGGGCCATCAGCCCCAGCATTTT. This codes for CSASAEGSLVRGHQPQHF.

The V call is TRBV7-8, the J call TRBJ2-2; 9 bases are a match to TRBD1. This CDR3 has 14 amino acids. CDR1 is SGHVS, CDR2 FQNEAQ, per germline. The junction had 5 bases not matched to a gene; V was cut back by 5 bases and J by 7 bases. The CDR3 DNA follows: TGTGCCAGCAGCCGGACAGGGGAACACGGGGAGCTGTTTTTT. It encodes CASSRTGEHGELFF.

The chain has TRBV5-4 and TRBJ1-1, with 8 bases aligning to TRBD1. The CDR3 has 15 amino acids. With 4 bases clipped from V and 1 base from J, the junction kept 6 bases outside the gene matches. The germline gives CDR1 SGHNT, CDR2 YYREEE (reference sequence). The CDR3 nucleotides are TGTGCCAGCAGCCCAGGGGACAGGCAGAACACTGAAGCTTTCTTT. Translation gives CASSPGDRQNTEAFF.

V usage is TRBV20-1 and J usage is TRBJ2-7, with 8 bases that match TRBD2. The length of the CDR3 is 13 residues. Germline-derived CDR1 and CDR2 are DFQATT and SNEGSKA (reference sequence). Trimming cost V 3 bases and J 5 bases; bases outside gene matches: 6. The CDR3 reads CSARTAGADEQYF. CDR3 coding DNA: TGCAGTGCTAGGACAGCGGGGGCGGACGAGCAGTACTTC.

The genes are TRBV7-9 and TRBJ1-6; no firm D call. This CDR3 spans 12 amino acids. V lost 2 bases and J 9 bases, leaving 5 bases between the germline ends. Germline loops: CDR1 SEHNR, CDR2 FQNEAQ (reference sequence). For the CDR3, the DNA is TGTGCCAGCAGCTTACGGGGTTCACCCCTCCACTTT. Its translation is CASSLRGSPLHF. The whole variable domain, filled in from reference TRBV7-9 and TRBJ1-6, reads DTGVSQNPRHKITKRGQNVTFRCDPISEHNRLYWYRQTLGQGPEFLTYFQNEAQLEKSRLLSDRFSAERPKGSFSTLEIQRTEQGDSAMYLCASSLRGSPLHFGNGTRLTVT.

The chain links TRBV23-1 to TRBJ1-2; D not certain. TRBV23-1 is reported as an ORF; its role is uncertain. CDR3 length equals 12 residues. V was cut by 7 bases and J by 6 bases, with 12 bases left in between. Here the CDR3 DNA reads TGCGCCAGCACTCCAGTCGTTGATGGCTACACCTTC. It yields the protein CASTPVVDGYTF.

Here the CDR3 reads CASSPNRDEKLFF. The CDR3 DNA reads as TGTGCCAGCTCACCTAACAGGGATGAAAAACTGTTTTTT. V gene TRBV18 combines with J gene TRBJ1-4; possibly TRBD1 for D (6 bases). The CDR3 consists of 13 residues. Germline V gene lookup returns CDR1 KGHSH and CDR2 LQKENI. Trimming cost V 3 bases and J 6 bases, with 8 bases left between them.

The rearrangement links TRBV7-2 to TRBJ2-2; D could derive from TRBD1 or TRBD2 (6 bases each). CDR3 length equals 15 residues. CDR1 SGHTA and CDR2 FQGNSA come from the germline V gene. Between the trimmed V and J ends, which lost 3 bases and 7 bases, there was a span of 15 bases. This CDR3 reads CASSFPRGLSGELFF. The CDR3, as DNA: TGTGCCAGCAGCTTCCCACGGGGGCTCAGCGGGGAGCTGTTTTTT.

The V call is TRBV29-1, the J call TRBJ2-4; perhaps TRBD1 as D (6 bases). CDR3 length: 11 amino acids. V lost 3 bases and J 8 bases, leaving 8 bases between the germline ends. Germline assignment: CDR1 SQVTM and CDR2 ANQGSEA. CDR3 region: CSVDKGDIQYF. The CDR3 region has the DNA TGCAGCGTTGACAAGGGGGACATTCAGTACTTC.

This clonotype occurred a few times. CDR3 nucleotide sequence: TGTGCCAGTAGTCCCGGGACAGGGGTGAACACTGAAGCTTTCTTT. It encodes CASSPGTGVNTEAFF. This chain uses TRBV2 with TRBJ1-1, with 10 bases fitting TRBD1. Trimming removed 9 bases from V and 0 bases from J; junction bases left unmatched: 7. Germline loops: CDR1 SNHLY, CDR2 FYNNEI. This CDR3 is built from 15 residues.

V usage is TRBV5-1 and J usage is TRBJ2-1; 8 bases align to TRBD2. Germline CDR1 is SGHRS and CDR2 is YFSETQ. The V gene end was trimmed by 4 bases and the J gene end by 0 bases; junction bases not matched to a gene: 12. This CDR3 spans 18 amino acids. For the CDR3, the DNA is TGCGCCAGCAGCCCGGGGGGGACGGCGTCGGTCTCCTACAATGAGCAGTTCTTC. Encoded protein: CASSPGGTASVSYNEQFF.

This clonotype has only a few counts. The V call is TRBV7-2, the J call TRBJ2-7; D is ambiguous. CDR3 length: 14 amino acids. The V end was cut by 5 bases, the J end by 0 bases, with 11 bases between. The V gene's germline CDR1 is SGHTA and CDR2 FQGNSA. CDR3: CASSAWQSSYEQYF. The CDR3 region has the DNA TGTGCCAGCAGCGCCTGGCAAAGCTCCTACGAGCAGTACTTC.

The chain uses TRBV29-1 and TRBJ2-1; 9 nucleotides line up with TRBD2. The CDR3 is 15 residues long. The V segment lost 6 bases and the J segment 8 bases; nucleotides outside the gene matches: 14. Per germline, CDR1 SQVTM and CDR2 ANQGSEA. CDR3 sequence (DNA): TGCAGCGTCGCAGAACTAGCGGGTACAATTGATGAGCAGTTCTTC. It specifies CSVAELAGTIDEQFF.

This sequence joins TRBV4-3 and TRBJ2-3; no reliable D call. The CDR3 consists of 16 residues. Germline V gene data show CDR1 as LGHNA and CDR2 as YSLEER. The V end lost 0 bases, the J end lost 0 bases, and 10 bases lay between the germline ends. CDR3 loop: CASSQESPISTDTQYF. The CDR3 DNA reads as TGCGCCAGCAGCCAAGAGTCCCCAATTAGCACAGATACGCAGTATTTT.

This sequence joins TRBV6-2 or TRBV6-3 and TRBJ2-5, with TRBD2 matching 16 bases. Losses at the gene ends were 5 bases for V and 5 bases for J; bases not matched to a gene: 2. This CDR3 is 15 amino acids long. Germline V lookup: CDR1 MNHEY, CDR2 SVGEGT. The CDR3 is CASSRGLAGGETQYF. CDR3 nucleotide sequence: TGTGCCAGCAGTCGGGGACTAGCGGGAGGGGAGACCCAGTACTTC.

The chain is built from TRBV6-5 and TRBJ2-5; 9 bases map to TRBD1. The ends lost 6 bases at V and 8 bases at J; junction bases unmatched: 10. Germline CDR1 reads MNHEY; CDR2 reads SVGAGI. The CDR3 extends over 14 amino acids. The CDR3 here is CASSRQGGTGTQYF. Written as DNA, the CDR3 is TGTGCCAGCAGCCGACAGGGGGGAACGGGTACCCAGTACTTC.

The CDR3 DNA reads TGTGCCAGCAGTTTTGGGGCGACTGAGACCCAGTACTTC. Translation gives CASSFGATETQYF. The rearrangement uses TRBV27 and TRBJ2-5, with D maybe TRBD1 (5 bases). Germline V CDR1 and CDR2: MNHEY, SMNVEV (reference sequence). With 3 bases removed from V and 5 bases from J, the gap between germline ends came to 10 bases. The CDR3 has 13 residues.

The rearrangement joins TRBV15 to TRBJ2-5; D may be TRBD2 (6 bases). Trimming cost V 5 bases and J 9 bases, with 22 bases left between them. This CDR3 region has 15 residues. Per germline, CDR1 LNHNV and CDR2 YYDKDF (reference sequence). The CDR3 spells CATSDPSLGGGAQYF. CDR3 coding DNA: TGTGCCACCAGCGACCCTTCATTGGGCGGAGGGGCCCAGTACTTC.

The V call is TRBV5-6, the J call TRBJ2-2; 8 bases match TRBD1. V dropped 4 bases and J dropped 3; count of bases not matched to a gene: 8. The CDR3 has 16 residues. Germline loops: CDR1 SGHDT, CDR2 YYEEEE. CDR3 nucleotide sequence: TGTGCCAGCAGCCCTATAGAGACAGGGGACACCGGGGAGCTGTTTTTT. Its translation: CASSPIETGDTGELFF. The full variable domain, rest sourced from reference TRBV5-6 and TRBJ2-2, is DAGVTQSPTHLIKTRGQQVTLRCSPKSGHDTVSWYQQALGQGPQFIFQYYEEEERQRGNFPDRFSGHQFPNYSSELNVNALLLGDSALYLCASSPIETGDTGELFFGEGSRLTVL.

This clonotype has just a few counts. This sequence joins TRBV20-1 and TRBJ2-7; 10 nucleotides line up with TRBD1. This CDR3 is 15 amino acids long. Germline CDR1 DFQATT, CDR2 SNEGSKA (reference sequence). J was trimmed by 4 bases and V by 5 bases; bases with no gene match: 11. Written as DNA, the CDR3 is TGCAGTGCTGGACTACCGGGACAGGGGCCTTACGAGCAGTACTTC. Its translation is CSAGLPGQGPYEQYF.

This chain connects TRBV6-1 to TRBJ1-3; TRBD1 might be the D (5 bases). CDR1 MNHNS and CDR2 SASEGT come from the germline V gene. V lost 6 bases to trimming and J lost 9 bases, with 33 bases between them. This CDR3 has 19 amino acids. In DNA, the CDR3 is TGTGCCAGCAGCGACGCTCTAAATGTACTCAGGGTCGGTCGACCCACCATATATTTT. Translated, it gives CASSDALNVLRVGRPTIYF.

The chain recombines TRBV29-1 with TRBJ1-2, with D unclear. CDR3 length: 15 amino acids. V shed 4 bases and J shed 3 bases, with 18 bases lying between them. CDR1 and CDR2 (germline): SQVTM, ANQGSEA. CDR3 nucleotides: TGCAGCGTTGCGATGCCCAATCCGGCCTACTATGGCTACACCTTC. Protein sequence: CSVAMPNPAYYGYTF. The full variable domain, its missing parts supplied by reference TRBV29-1 and TRBJ1-2, is SAVISQKPSRDICQRGTSLTIQCQVDSQVTMMFWYRQQPGQSLTLIATANQGSEATYESGFVIDKFPISRPNLTFSTLTVSNMSPEDSSIYLCSVAMPNPAYYGYTFGSGTRLTVV.

This clonotype has a handful of counts. This sequence joins TRBV5-1 and TRBJ2-7; 7 nucleotides match TRBD2. There are 13 residues in the CDR3. J gave up 4 bases and V 7 bases, and 8 bases lay outside the gene matches. Per germline, CDR1 SGHRS and CDR2 YFSETQ. CDR3: CASRWEGRYEQYF. The CDR3 DNA reads as TGCGCCAGCCGCTGGGAGGGAAGGTACGAGCAGTACTTC.

V gene TRBV3-1 combines with J gene TRBJ2-1, with 7 bases lining up with TRBD2. J gave up 5 bases and V 3 bases, and 10 bases lay outside the gene matches. CDR1 LGHDT and CDR2 YNNKEL come from the germline V gene (reference sequence). The CDR3 has 16 amino acids. CDR3 bases: TGTGCCAGCAGCCAGATGCTAGCGGACTTCAACAATGAGCAGTTCTTC. Residues: CASSQMLADFNNEQFF.

This chain connects TRBV28 to TRBJ1-2, with D uncertain. V lost 3 bases to trimming and J lost 4 bases, with 12 bases between them. Per germline, CDR1 MDHEN and CDR2 SYDVKM. This CDR3 comprises 14 residues. CDR3 coding DNA: TGTGCCAGCAGTTTGGCGGAGGTCTCCTATGGCTACACCTTC. This gives the protein CASSLAEVSYGYTF.

The chain carries TRBV6-5 and TRBJ2-7, with D perhaps TRBD1 (6 bases). The CDR3 runs to 16 residues. Per germline, CDR1 MNHEY and CDR2 SVGAGI. V was clipped by 2 bases and J by 5 bases, with 19 bases between them. CDR3 in DNA: TGTGCCAGCAGTTACGGTGTTTGGGCAGGGGACCACGAGCAGTACTTC. Protein product: CASSYGVWAGDHEQYF.

This rearrangement joins TRBV7-2 to TRBJ2-7; D gene ambiguous. Per germline, CDR1 SGHTA and CDR2 FQGNSA. The CDR3 totals 16 residues. Trimming shortened V by 1 base and J by 4 bases, and 17 bases separated the two germline ends. The CDR3 sequence: CASSLGSGRVLYEQYF. CDR3 in DNA: TGTGCCAGCAGCTTAGGTTCAGGTCGGGTCCTTTACGAGCAGTACTTC.

V gene TRBV20-1 combines with J gene TRBJ1-2; the match to TRBD1 covers 7 bases. V gave up 3 bases and J gave up 4 bases; unmatched junction bases: 11. Germline V gives CDR1 DFQATT, CDR2 SNEGSKA (reference sequence). This CDR3 region has 15 residues. Here the CDR3 DNA reads TGCAGTGCTAGCCGACGGGACAGCGCGGTCTATGGCTACACCTTC. Translating gives CSASRRDSAVYGYTF.